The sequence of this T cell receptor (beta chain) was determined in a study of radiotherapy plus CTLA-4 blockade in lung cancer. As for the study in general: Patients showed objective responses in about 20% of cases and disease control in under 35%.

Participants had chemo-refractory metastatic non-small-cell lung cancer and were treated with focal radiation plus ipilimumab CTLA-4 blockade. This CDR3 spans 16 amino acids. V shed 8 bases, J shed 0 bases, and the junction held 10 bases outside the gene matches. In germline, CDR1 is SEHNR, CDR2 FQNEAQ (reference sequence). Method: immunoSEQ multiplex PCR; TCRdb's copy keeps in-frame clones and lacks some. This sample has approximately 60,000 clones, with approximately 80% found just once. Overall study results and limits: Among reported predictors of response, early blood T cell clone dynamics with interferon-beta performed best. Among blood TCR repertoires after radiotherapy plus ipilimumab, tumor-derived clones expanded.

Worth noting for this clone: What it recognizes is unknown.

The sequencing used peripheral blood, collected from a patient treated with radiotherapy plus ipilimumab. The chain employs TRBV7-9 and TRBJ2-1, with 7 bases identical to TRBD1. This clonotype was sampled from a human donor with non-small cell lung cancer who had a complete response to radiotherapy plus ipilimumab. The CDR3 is CASARPTGSSYNEQFF. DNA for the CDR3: TGTGCCAGCGCCCGACCGACAGGGAGCTCCTACAATGAGCAGTTCTTC.